These T cell receptor beta chains were read from a single sample in a study of CD8 T cells in ankylosing spondylitis. TCRdb used MiXCR to reprocess the 5' RACE reads, holding one entry per CDR3 protein. The table lists 150,000 to 250,000 distinct CDR3 sequences, roughly 13% of them singletons. The sequenced material came from blood, either unsorted or a sorted T cell fraction (not recorded which). These receptors came from a male donor with ankylosing spondylitis or in good health (not recorded which). CDR3s include the opening cysteine and the closing phenylalanine or tryptophan.

TRBV7-9,TRBJ2-1,CASSFSLRDYSYNEQFF
TRBV5-1,TRBJ2-7,CASQAGTSAYEQYF
TRBV5-1,TRBJ1-1,CASSLMGLNTEAFF
TRBV12-3/TRBV12-4,TRBJ2-1,CASSSGLTSSYNEQFF
TRBV29-1,TRBJ1-1,CSVEPGFLNTEAFF
TRBV7-2,TRBJ2-3,CASPGGGTTDTQYF
TRBV19,TRBJ1-4,CASRDPLAKLFF
TRBV28,TRBJ2-1,CASSSPGTSGGLYNEQFF
TRBV7-2,TRBJ1-1,CASSLVIALNTEAFF
TRBV29-1,TRBJ2-7,CSVSTTGSYEQYF
TRBV11-2,TRBJ2-2,CASSLWRASTGELFF
TRBV2,TRBJ2-3,CASSTPRTAITDTQYF
TRBV6-5,TRBJ2-5,CASSLRQDQETQYF
TRBV20-1,TRBJ2-7,CSASTGPEQYF
TRBV2,TRBJ1-1,CASLLQGSTEAFF
TRBV20-1,TRBJ2-4,CSASTPGPSNIQYF
TRBV11-2,TRBJ1-1,CASSSHGQTNTEAFF
TRBV6-4,TRBJ2-3,CASSDTGTDTQYF
TRBV4-2,TRBJ2-7,CASSQDNVQASPYF
TRBV12-3/TRBV12-4,TRBJ2-5,CASSALATSVQETQYF
TRBV12-3/TRBV12-4,TRBJ2-1,CASSNSGEYNEQFF
TRBV29-1,TRBJ1-4,CSGVEATNEKLFF
TRBV4-1,TRBJ2-7,CASSQDSSLSEQYF
TRBV27,TRBJ2-1,CASSLSSGSFSYNEQFF
TRBV6-1,TRBJ2-7,CASSVASGRITYEQYF
TRBV2,TRBJ2-5,CASSPPTGLPGGETQCF
TRBV2,TRBJ2-1,CASTQGQGAKYEQFF
TRBV7-2,TRBJ2-3,CASSLDRGSTDTQYF
TRBV5-5,TRBJ2-5,CASSLWPLRGGETQYF
TRBV12-3/TRBV12-4,TRBJ2-1,CASSLEQSEQFF
TRBV6-1,TRBJ1-1,CASGWALNTEAFF
TRBV19,TRBJ2-1,CASSGLAFGQFF
TRBV10-3,TRBJ2-7,CAISEGSSYEQYF
TRBV4-1,TRBJ2-5,CASSQEKGLETQYF
TRBV7-6,TRBJ1-2,CASSLVEGDGYTF
TRBV10-2,TRBJ2-1,CASSDHQNYNEQFF
TRBV30,TRBJ2-5,CAWSLGSGQETQYF
TRBV7-9,TRBJ2-7,CASSQVGGSYEQYF